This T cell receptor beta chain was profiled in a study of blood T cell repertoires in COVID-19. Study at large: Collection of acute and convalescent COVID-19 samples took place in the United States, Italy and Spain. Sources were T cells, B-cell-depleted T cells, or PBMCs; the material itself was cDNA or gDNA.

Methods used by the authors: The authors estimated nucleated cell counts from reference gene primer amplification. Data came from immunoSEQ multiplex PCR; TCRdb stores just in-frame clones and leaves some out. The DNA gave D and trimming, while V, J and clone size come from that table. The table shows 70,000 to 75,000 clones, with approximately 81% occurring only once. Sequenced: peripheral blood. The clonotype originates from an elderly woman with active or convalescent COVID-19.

The CDR3 is CASSLGRQRMNTEAFF. The CDR3 DNA is TGTGCCAGCAGCTTGGGTAGGCAGCGCATGAACACTGAAGCTTTCTTT. The chain links TRBV5-6 to TRBJ1-1; no clear D. The germline V gene has CDR1 SGHDT and CDR2 YYEEEE. V was clipped by 0 bases and J by 0 bases, with 12 bases between them. The CDR3 has 16 residues.